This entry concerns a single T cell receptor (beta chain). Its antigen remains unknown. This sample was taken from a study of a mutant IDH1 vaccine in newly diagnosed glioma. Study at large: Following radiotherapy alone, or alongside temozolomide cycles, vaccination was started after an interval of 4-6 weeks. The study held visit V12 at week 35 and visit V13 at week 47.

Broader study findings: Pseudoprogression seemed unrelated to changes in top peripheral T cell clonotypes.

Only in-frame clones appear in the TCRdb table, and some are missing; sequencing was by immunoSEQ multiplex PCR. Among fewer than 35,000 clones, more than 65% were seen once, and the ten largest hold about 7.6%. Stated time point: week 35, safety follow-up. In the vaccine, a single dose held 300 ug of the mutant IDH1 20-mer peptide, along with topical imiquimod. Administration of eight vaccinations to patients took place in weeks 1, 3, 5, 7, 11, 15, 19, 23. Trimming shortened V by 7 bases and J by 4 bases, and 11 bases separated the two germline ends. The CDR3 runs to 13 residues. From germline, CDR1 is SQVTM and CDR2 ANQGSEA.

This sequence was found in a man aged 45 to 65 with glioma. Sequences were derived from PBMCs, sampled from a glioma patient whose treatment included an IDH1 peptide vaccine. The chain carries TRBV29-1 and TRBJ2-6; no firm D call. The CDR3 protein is CSAAVAGANVLTF. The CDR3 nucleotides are TGCAGCGCCGCAGTCGCCGGGGCCAACGTCCTGACTTTC.